Presented here are 10 T cell receptor beta chains from one specimen sequenced in a study of T cells in Graves' hyperthyroidism and ophthalmopathy. RNA transcripts served as the template for amplifying TCR beta CDR3 regions. Researchers ran a first-round RT-PCR on the TCR CDR3 using the HTBI primer set. TCRdb reanalysed the multiplex PCR reads using MiXCR and keeps one entry per CDR3 protein. This table holds approximately 25,000 distinct CDR3 sequences, less than 45% found once. The sample taken for sequencing was blood. Receptor source: a woman aged 25-40 years with Graves' hyperthyroidism.

This clonotype came up many times. The V call is TRBV5-6, the J call TRBJ2-3; 8 bases fit TRBD1. V lost 1 base, J lost 3 bases, and 7 bases stayed unmatched. Germline V gene data show CDR1 as SGHDT and CDR2 as YYEEEE. The length of the CDR3 is 16 residues. CDR3 nucleotide sequence: TGTGCCAGCAGCTTGCCCAGGACAGGGTCAACAGATACGCAGTATTTT. It translates to CASSLPRTGSTDTQYF.

In regard to this clonotype: This may come from a read error, since a much larger clone is one base off. The chain links TRBV30 to TRBJ1-2, with D tentatively TRBD1 (5 bases). The CDR3 has 14 amino acids. The V gene lost 5 bases and the J gene lost 3 bases, with 16 bases spanning the gap. From germline, CDR1 is GTSNPN and CDR2 SVGIG (reference sequence). The CDR3, as DNA: TGTGCCTGGGGTCCACCGACAGCGGACTATGGCTACACCTTC. Protein: CAWGPPTADYGYTF.

The chain employs TRBV2 and TRBJ1-2; TRBD1 is a possible D gene (5 bases). This CDR3 is 14 amino acids long. Germline V gene sequence: CDR1 SNHLY, CDR2 FYNNEI. The V gene lost 6 bases and the J gene lost 6 bases, with 17 bases spanning the gap. The CDR3 is CASRRDWVGDGYTF. In DNA, the CDR3 is TGTGCCAGCAGACGGGACTGGGTTGGGGATGGCTACACCTTC.

This sequence joins TRBV2 and TRBJ2-5, with unresolved D. CDR3 length: 11 residues. Germline CDR1 reads SNHLY; CDR2 reads FYNNEI. The germline V and J ends were trimmed by 9 bases and 5 bases, with 10 bases remaining between them. CDR3 residues: CASTVRETQYF. CDR3 sequence (DNA): TGTGCCAGTACAGTACGGGAGACCCAGTACTTC.

Only a few counts were recorded for this clonotype. The CDR3 region is CASSVAGAGNEKLFF. The CDR3 DNA reads TGTGCCAGCAGCGTCGCGGGGGCGGGAAATGAAAAACTGTTTTTT. The rearrangement uses TRBV9 and TRBJ1-4, with a tentative D call TRBD1 (6 bases). This CDR3 has 15 residues. V lost 2 bases to trimming and J lost 5 bases, with 13 bases between them. CDR1 and CDR2 from the germline V gene are SGDLS and YYNGEE.

This clonotype was counted ten times or more. The genes are TRBV20-1 and TRBJ1-4; D perhaps matches TRBD1 (6 bases). The CDR3 runs 14 residues. Trimming removed 6 bases at V and 7 bases at J, with 18 bases between. CDR1 is DFQATT, CDR2 SNEGSKA, per germline (reference sequence). The CDR3 loop is CSAGAGGVGEKLFF. The CDR3 region has the DNA TGCAGTGCCGGAGCGGGGGGCGTGGGTGAAAAACTGTTTTTT.

Comment on this clonotype: A read error may account for a junction end that differs from germline. V is TRBV7-3 and J is TRBJ2-1, with 9 bases fitting TRBD2. The CDR3 is 17 residues long. Germline loops: CDR1 SGHTA, CDR2 FQGTGA. The CDR3 protein is CAGSYVAGDPSRQEQFF. The CDR3 nucleotides are TGTGCCGGCAGCTACGTAGCGGGAGACCCCTCAAGACAAGAGCAGTTCTTC.

This clonotype was picked up many times. The V gene is TRBV7-3, the J gene TRBJ2-4, with 9 bases matching TRBD2. The CDR3 is 14 residues long. Trimming at V came to 5 bases and at J to 6 bases, leaving 5 bases not matched to a gene. Germline V gene sequence: CDR1 SGHTA, CDR2 FQGTGA. CDR3 coding DNA: TGTGCCAGCAGCGTGACTAGCGGAGGAAACATTCAGTACTTC. Its translation is CASSVTSGGNIQYF.

This clonotype came up many times. The chain is built from TRBV7-3 and TRBJ2-2; perhaps D is TRBD1 or TRBD2 (5 bases each). The CDR3 runs to 17 residues. CDR1 SGHTA and CDR2 FQGTGA come from the germline V gene. V shed 0 bases and J shed 3 bases, with 14 bases lying between them. CDR3 bases: TGTGCCAGCAGCTTAACTCGGATGGGGGTAGACACCGGGGAGCTGTTTTTT. Amino acids: CASSLTRMGVDTGELFF.

This clonotype has at least ten counts. In DNA, the CDR3 is TGTGCCAGCAGTTTCCGACGGAACACTGAAGCTTTCTTT. Its translation is CASSFRRNTEAFF. V gene TRBV28 combines with J gene TRBJ1-1; D uncertain. In germline, CDR1 is MDHEN, CDR2 SYDVKM. CDR3 length: 13 residues. Trimming removed 3 bases at V and 1 base at J, with 6 bases between.